The next 20 T cell receptor beta chains were all read from a single sample in a study of blood T cell repertoires in COVID-19. Clones were read by immunoSEQ multiplex PCR, and TCRdb kept only the in-frame ones, dropping some. The sample contains 250,000 to 300,000 clones, 75% to 95% of which appear only once. The specimen was PBMCs or T cells enriched from blood (not recorded which). These receptors were obtained from a woman in her 30s who had recovered from COVID-19.

The chain employs TRBV5-1 and TRBJ2-7, with D tentatively TRBD1 (6 bases). This CDR3 comprises 15 residues. Trimming shortened V by 3 bases and J by 3 bases, and 16 bases separated the two germline ends. Per germline, CDR1 SGHRS and CDR2 YFSETQ. The CDR3 DNA reads TGCGCCAGCAGCTGGACCGGGACATCCCACTACGAGCAGTACTTC. It specifies CASSWTGTSHYEQYF.

The chain is built from TRBV29-1 and TRBJ2-5; 11 bases line up with TRBD1. V gave up 7 bases and J gave up 2 bases; unmatched junction bases: 6. Per germline, CDR1 SQVTM and CDR2 ANQGSEA. The CDR3 runs 14 residues. Written as DNA, the CDR3 is TGCAGCGGCGGGACAGGGGGTTTTCAAGAGACCCAGTACTTC. Translated: CSGGTGGFQETQYF.

This chain joins TRBV21-1 and TRBJ1-1; the tabulated D call, TRBD1, remains unverified against the DNA. TRBV21-1 is an annotated pseudogene. The CDR3 spans 17 residues. The CDR3 spells CASSFRQGAREDTEAFF. The CDR3 DNA reads as TGTGCCAGCAGCTTCCGACAGGGGGCCCGGGAGGACACTGAAGCTTTCTTT.

The genes are TRBV6-5 and TRBJ1-6; TRBD1 is a possible D gene (5 bases). The germline CDR1 and CDR2 sequences are MNHEY and SVGAGI. V was cut by 2 bases and J by 7 bases, with 12 bases left in between. This CDR3 region has 15 residues. CDR3 loop: CASSYIGGGNSPLHF. As DNA, the CDR3 is TGTGCCAGCAGTTACATCGGGGGAGGGAATTCACCCCTCCACTTT.

V usage is TRBV5-1 and J usage is TRBJ2-1, with 10 bases matching TRBD1. V was pared by 3 bases and J by 9 bases, with 12 bases of the junction left unmatched. Germline lookup yields CDR1 SGHRS and CDR2 YFSETQ. The CDR3 extends over 16 amino acids. Here the CDR3 reads CASSSQPGQGHGEQFF. CDR3 sequence (DNA): TGCGCCAGCAGCTCCCAACCGGGACAGGGGCATGGTGAGCAGTTCTTC.

The rearrangement uses TRBV24-1 and TRBJ1-5; D is unclear. The CDR3 covers 13 residues. Germline CDR1 and CDR2: KGHDR and SFDVKD. V dropped 5 bases and J dropped 4 bases, with 8 bases sitting between them. In DNA form, the CDR3 reads TGTGCCACCAGTGTTCGGGAGAATCAGCCCCAGCATTTT. It yields the protein CATSVRENQPQHF.

This rearrangement joins TRBV9 to TRBJ2-6; tentatively, D is TRBD2 (5 bases). The CDR3 has 13 residues. V lost 0 bases, J lost 9 bases, and 7 bases lay in between. CDR1 and CDR2 from the germline V gene are SGDLS and YYNGEE. The CDR3 sequence: CASSVGGINVLTF. The CDR3 DNA follows: TGTGCCAGCAGCGTAGGAGGGATCAACGTCCTGACTTTC. Full variable domain (rest looked up from reference TRBV9 and TRBJ2-6): DSGVTQTPKHLITATGQRVTLRCSPRSGDLSVYWYQQSLDQGLQFLIQYYNGEERAKGNILERFSAQQFPDLHSELNLSSLELGDSALYFCASSVGGINVLTFGAGSRLTVL.

This clone was detected a few times. The chain uses TRBV28 and TRBJ1-5; maybe TRBD1 (6 bases). The CDR3 extends over 19 amino acids. In germline, CDR1 is MDHEN, CDR2 SYDVKM. The V end was cut by 1 base, the J end by 7 bases, with 26 bases between. Written as DNA, the CDR3 is TGTGCCAGCAGTTTATATTGGCCAGGGGAAGGTTCTCTTCACCAGCCCCAGCATTTT. The encoded protein is CASSLYWPGEGSLHQPQHF.

V is TRBV4-3 and J is TRBJ2-5; 8 positions match TRBD1. Looked up from germline, CDR1 is LGHNA and CDR2 is YSLEER. This CDR3 has 13 residues. V gave up 3 bases and J gave up 6 bases; unmatched junction bases: 3. This CDR3 reads CASSQGQVKTQYF. The CDR3 coding sequence is TGCGCCAGCAGCCAGGGACAGGTGAAGACCCAGTACTTC.

The V gene is TRBV5-4, the J gene TRBJ2-5, with 7 bases lining up with TRBD1. CDR1 and CDR2 from the germline V gene are SGHNT and YYREEE (reference sequence). This CDR3 comprises 13 residues. V was clipped by 4 bases and J by 7 bases; unmatched bases: 7. CDR3 sequence: CASSLTGDGTQYF. Here the CDR3 DNA reads TGTGCCAGCAGCCTAACAGGGGACGGGACCCAGTACTTC.

In DNA form, the CDR3 reads TGTGCCAGCAAGACACAGCCAGGCTATGGCTACACCTTC. Protein: CASKTQPGYGYTF. J is TRBJ1-2 and V is TRBV19; D is undetermined. Germline CDR1 LNHDA, CDR2 SQIVND (reference sequence). With 9 bases removed from V and 4 bases from J, the gap between germline ends came to 15 bases. The CDR3 covers 13 residues.

The chain links TRBV7-2 to TRBJ2-3; 7 nucleotides match TRBD2. Trimming took 0 bases from V and 6 from J; bases not matched to a gene: 12. The germline V gene has CDR1 SGHTA and CDR2 FQGNSA. This CDR3 contains 17 residues. CDR3 nucleotides: TGTGCCAGCAGCTTAGCGCGCGGGAGCGCCAATGGGGATACGCAGTATTTT. Translated: CASSLARGSANGDTQYF.

V and J are TRBV5-1 and TRBJ2-3, with TRBD1 as a possible D gene (5 bases). The CDR3 sequence is 15 residues long. The germline gives CDR1 SGHRS, CDR2 YFSETQ. V was pared by 1 base and J by 2 bases, with 11 bases between. CDR3 in amino acids: CASSLNRPNTDTQYF. CDR3 coding DNA: TGCGCCAGCAGCTTGAACAGGCCCAACACAGATACGCAGTATTTT.

The CDR3 nucleotides are TGTGCCAGTCGGGGGGCTGACTACAATGAGCAGTTCTTC. Translated, it gives CASRGADYNEQFF. The rearrangement links TRBV2 to TRBJ2-1, with D possibly matching TRBD2 (7 bases). Germline-derived CDR1 and CDR2 are SNHLY and FYNNEI. Trimming took off 9 bases at V and 3 bases at J, with 12 bases between the two ends. The CDR3 is 13 amino acids. Complete variable domain (other parts from reference TRBV2 and TRBJ2-1): EPEVTQTPSHQVTQMGQEVILRCVPISNHLYFYWYRQILGQKVEFLVSFYNNEISEKSEIFDDQFSVERPDGSNFTLKIRSTKLEDSAMYFCASRGADYNEQFFGPGTRLTVL.

This chain links TRBV7-3 with TRBJ2-1; D perhaps matches TRBD2 (6 bases). The V and J ends lost 5 bases and 12 bases respectively, with 14 bases between them. This CDR3 region has 12 residues. Germline CDR1 SGHTA, CDR2 FQGTGA. CDR3 in amino acids: CASSPGVEGQFF. CDR3 in DNA: TGTGCCAGCAGCCCCGGTGTGGAGGGGCAGTTCTTC.

The chain couples TRBV10-1 to TRBJ1-3; possible D gene TRBD1, 5 bases. The V and J ends lost 0 bases and 2 bases respectively, with 8 bases between them. Germline-derived CDR1 and CDR2 are WNHNN and SYGVQD (reference sequence). The CDR3 runs 15 residues. CDR3 DNA: TGCGCCAGCAGTGAGTCCGGGGGTCCTGGAAACACCATATATTTT. As protein: CASSESGGPGNTIYF.

This clone was recorded once. The J gene is TRBJ2-7, the V gene TRBV7-6; 11 bases map to TRBD1. The CDR3 contains 15 residues. J lost 4 bases, V lost 4 bases, and 6 bases had no gene match. Germline CDR1 SGHVS, CDR2 FNYEAQ. The CDR3 protein is CASSSGQGAIYEQYF. In DNA form, the CDR3 reads TGTGCCAGCAGCTCTGGACAGGGGGCGATATACGAGCAGTACTTC. Using reference TRBV7-6 and TRBJ2-7 for the parts outside the CDR3, the full variable domain is GAGVSQSPRYKVTKRGQDVALRCDPISGHVSLYWYRQALGQGPEFLTYFNYEAQQDKSGLPNDRFSAERPEGSISTLTIQRTEQRDSAMYRCASSSGQGAIYEQYFGPGTRLTVT.

CDR3: CASSYSRAGGDEKLFF. The CDR3 DNA reads TGTGCCAGCAGTTATTCTCGGGCAGGGGGCGATGAAAAACTGTTTTTT. This chain joins TRBV6-5 and TRBJ1-4; TRBD1 agrees at 8 bases. CDR1 MNHEY and CDR2 SVGAGI come from the germline V gene. The CDR3 has 16 amino acids. V trimming: 3 bases; J trimming: 6 bases; junction bases outside the gene matches: 9.

V usage is TRBV24-1 and J usage is TRBJ2-1, with 8 bases identical to TRBD1. In germline, CDR1 is KGHDR, CDR2 SFDVKD. The CDR3 has 14 residues. Germline trimming cut 12 bases from V and 4 bases from J; bases unmatched to any gene: 10. The CDR3 is CAAKPGGAYNEQFF. DNA of the CDR3: TGTGCCGCCAAACCAGGGGGCGCTTACAATGAGCAGTTCTTC.

This clone was found once. This rearrangement joins TRBV5-6 to TRBJ2-7; 8 bases are shared with TRBD1. This CDR3 is 16 amino acids long. Germline CDR1 and CDR2: SGHDT and YYEEEE. V gave up 2 bases and J gave up 3 bases; unmatched junction bases: 10. Here the CDR3 reads CASSLTGQGTFYEQYF. The CDR3 region has the DNA TGTGCCAGCAGCTTAACAGGACAGGGCACCTTCTACGAGCAGTACTTC.